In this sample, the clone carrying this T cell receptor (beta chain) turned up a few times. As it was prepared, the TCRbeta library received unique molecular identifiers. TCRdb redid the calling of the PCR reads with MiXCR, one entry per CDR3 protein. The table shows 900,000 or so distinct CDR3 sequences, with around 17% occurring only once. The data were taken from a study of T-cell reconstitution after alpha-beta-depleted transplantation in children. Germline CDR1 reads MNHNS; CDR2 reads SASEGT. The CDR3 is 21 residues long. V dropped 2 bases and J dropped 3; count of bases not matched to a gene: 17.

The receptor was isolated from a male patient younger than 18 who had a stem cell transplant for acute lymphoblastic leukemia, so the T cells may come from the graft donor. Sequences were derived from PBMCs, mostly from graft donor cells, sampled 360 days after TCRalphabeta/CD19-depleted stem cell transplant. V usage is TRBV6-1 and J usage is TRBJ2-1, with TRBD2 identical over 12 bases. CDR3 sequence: CASSELSYLLAGGPNYNEQFF. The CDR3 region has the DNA TGTGCCAGCAGTGAACTTTCTTATTTGCTAGCGGGAGGGCCGAACTACAATGAGCAGTTCTTC.